The 18 T cell receptor beta chains in this list originate from one sample, sequenced in a study of CD8+CD57+ T cells in acquired aplastic anemia. Genomic DNA provided the template from which TCR beta VDJ and CDR3 profiles were obtained. MiXCR, run by TCRdb on the reads, gives a single entry per CDR3 protein. This sample has 160,000 or so distinct CDR3 sequences, with 71% found just once. The authors sequenced patients whose flow cytometry had shown CD8+CD57+ cell expansion. Sequenced sample: sorted CD4+, CD8+, or CD8+CD57+ T cells (not recorded which) from PBMCs. These TCRs come from a human donor with aplastic anemia.

A few counts support this clonotype. V usage is TRBV7-8 and J usage is TRBJ2-2; the D gene could be TRBD1 or TRBD2 (5 bases each). Trimming stripped 7 bases from V and 7 bases from J, with 19 bases between. CDR1 and CDR2 from the germline V gene are SGHVS and FQNEAQ. The length of the CDR3 is 15 residues. This CDR3 is CASILREGTVGELFF. The DNA for the CDR3 is TGTGCCAGCATTCTCCGGGAAGGGACGGTCGGGGAGCTGTTTTTT.

The chain joins TRBV5-1 to TRBJ2-7; 9 bases map to TRBD1. CDR3 size: 14 residues. Germline V gives CDR1 SGHRS, CDR2 YFSETQ. V lost 1 base to trimming and J lost 7 bases; unmatched junction nucleotides: 6. The CDR3 spells CASSLHGTGLEQYF. CDR3 in DNA: TGCGCCAGCAGCTTGCACGGGACAGGGCTAGAGCAGTACTTC.

V gene TRBV2 combines with J gene TRBJ2-7; D gene uncertain. Germline values: CDR1 SNHLY, CDR2 FYNNEI. CDR3 length equals 10 residues. V gave up 7 bases and J gave up 0 bases, with 1 base separating them. CDR3 nucleotides: TGTGCCAGCACCTCCTACGAGCAGTACTTC. Residues: CASTSYEQYF.

V and J are TRBV9 and TRBJ2-7; D is perhaps TRBD2 (6 bases). Per germline, CDR1 SGDLS and CDR2 YYNGEE. Between the trimmed V and J ends, which lost 4 bases and 6 bases, there was a span of 20 bases. The CDR3 sequence is 15 residues long. The CDR3 coding sequence is TGTGCCAGCAGCACCCGACTAGACGACCCTCTCGAGCAGTACTTC. This translates into CASSTRLDDPLEQYF.

The chain employs TRBV7-3 and TRBJ2-7, with D possibly matching TRBD2 (5 bases). Trimming pared 4 bases from V and 3 bases from J, leaving 10 bases between. Germline V CDR1 and CDR2: SGHTA, FQGTGA. The CDR3 has 13 amino acids. The CDR3 here is CASSSQLGYEQYF. The CDR3 DNA reads TGTGCCAGCAGCTCACAACTAGGCTACGAGCAGTACTTC.

This clonotype was observed many times. This chain links TRBV4-1 with TRBJ1-1; D not resolved. This CDR3 spans 14 amino acids. V lost 1 base and J lost 2, with 8 bases in between. Germline V gene data show CDR1 as MGHRA and CDR2 as YSYEKL. CDR3 residues: CASSQVRFNTEAFF. The CDR3, as DNA: TGCGCCAGCAGCCAAGTCCGGTTTAACACTGAAGCTTTCTTT.

DNA for the CDR3: TGTGCCAGTAGTAGCCAAAAGGGTCTCGAAGCTTTCTTT. This encodes CASSSQKGLEAFF. V usage is TRBV19 and J usage is TRBJ1-1; no clear D. CDR3 size: 13 residues. Germline V gives CDR1 LNHDA, CDR2 SQIVND (reference sequence). Trimming stripped 4 bases from V and 8 bases from J, with 14 bases between.

The rearrangement joins TRBV20-1 to TRBJ1-4; D is possibly TRBD1 (6 bases). Germline V gene data show CDR1 as DFQATT and CDR2 as SNEGSKA (reference sequence). The CDR3 has 17 residues. Between the trimmed V and J ends, which lost 1 base and 4 bases, there was a span of 19 bases. The chain's CDR3 is CSARALYGTRLNEKLFF. CDR3 bases: TGCAGTGCTAGAGCTTTGTACGGGACACGGCTTAATGAAAAACTGTTTTTT.

This clonotype has just one count. V and J are TRBV20-1 and TRBJ2-1, with a possible D match to TRBD2 (6 bases). CDR1 is DFQATT, CDR2 SNEGSKA, per germline (reference sequence). The CDR3 consists of 15 residues. V was pared by 5 bases and J by 3 bases, with 17 bases between. In DNA form, the CDR3 reads TGCAGTGCTCCGGGGTGGGGGGAGAACTACAATGAGCAGTTCTTC. As protein: CSAPGWGENYNEQFF.

This clonotype was detected a few times. The chain uses TRBV7-9 and TRBJ2-7; D call uncertain. Germline loops: CDR1 SEHNR, CDR2 FQNEAQ (reference sequence). CDR3 length: 13 amino acids. V was clipped by 6 bases and J by 5 bases, with 14 bases between them. In DNA, the CDR3 is TGTGCCAGCAGTTGGAGTAATGAGGACGAGCAGTACTTC. This gives the protein CASSWSNEDEQYF.

The chain recombines TRBV5-5 with TRBJ2-7; D perhaps matches TRBD1 (6 bases). This CDR3 has 13 residues. V was trimmed by 4 bases and J by 2 bases, leaving 10 bases between them. CDR1 and CDR2 from the germline V gene are SGHKS and YYEKEE (reference sequence). CDR3 in DNA: TGTGCCAGCAGCCGGACAGCCCCCTACGAGCAGTACTTC. Translation: CASSRTAPYEQYF.

The V and J genes are TRBV7-3 and TRBJ1-5, with 9 bases fitting TRBD1. CDR1 SGHTA and CDR2 FQGTGA come from the germline V gene. V dropped 5 bases and J dropped 3; count of bases not matched to a gene: 11. The CDR3 is 17 residues long. The CDR3 spells CASSAGTGKRDNQPQHF. Here the CDR3 DNA reads TGTGCCAGCAGCGCCGGGACAGGGAAAAGGGACAATCAGCCCCAGCATTTT.

The V call is TRBV2, the J call TRBJ1-2, with 10 nucleotides matching TRBD1. Germline CDR1 is SNHLY and CDR2 is FYNNEI. With V trimmed by 6 bases and J by 6 bases, 4 bases remained unmatched. This CDR3 spans 13 amino acids. The CDR3 here is CASSRDRGDGYTF. The DNA for the CDR3 is TGTGCCAGCAGCCGGGACAGGGGTGATGGCTACACCTTC.

V and J are TRBV15 and TRBJ2-7; D gene unclear. The CDR3 is 14 residues long. Germline V gene sequence: CDR1 LNHNV, CDR2 YYDKDF (reference sequence). V was clipped by 0 bases and J by 1 base, with 7 bases between them. This CDR3 reads CATSREGSSYEQYF. Here the CDR3 DNA reads TGTGCCACCAGCAGAGAAGGCTCTTCCTACGAGCAGTACTTC.

The chain has TRBV20-1 and TRBJ2-5; 12 bases are a match to TRBD2. After removal of 5 bases from V and 3 bases from J, the junction contained 4 bases not matched to a gene. CDR3 length: 14 amino acids. Per the germline V gene, CDR1 is DFQATT and CDR2 is SNEGSKA (reference sequence). DNA for the CDR3: TGCAGTGCTTCTAGCGGGGGGGCCGAAGAGACCCAGTACTTC. Its translation: CSASSGGAEETQYF.

The chain combines TRBV10-1 with TRBJ2-7; the D gene could be TRBD1 or TRBD2 (5 bases each). V was clipped by 9 bases and J by 5 bases, with 23 bases between them. The CDR3 has 15 amino acids. Germline CDR1 and CDR2: WNHNN and SYGVQD (reference sequence). CDR3 in amino acids: CARGQGDNDLHEQYF. For the CDR3, the DNA is TGCGCCAGAGGGCAGGGAGATAACGACCTCCACGAGCAGTACTTC.

The chain couples TRBV7-9 to TRBJ1-1; D not certain. V was clipped by 5 bases and J by 5 bases, with 15 bases between them. CDR3 size: 14 residues. Per the germline V gene, CDR1 is SEHNR and CDR2 is FQNEAQ (reference sequence). CDR3 sequence (DNA): TGTGCCAGCAGCCCTACAATCGTCGAAACTGAAGCTTTCTTT. This gives the protein CASSPTIVETEAFF. Supplemented by reference TRBV7-9 and TRBJ1-1, the full variable domain reads DTGVSQNPRHKITKRGQNVTFRCDPISEHNRLYWYRQTLGQGPEFLTYFQNEAQLEKSRLLSDRFSAERPKGSFSTLEIQRTEQGDSAMYLCASSPTIVETEAFFGQGTRLTVV.

The chain couples TRBV7-2 to TRBJ2-4; tentatively, D is TRBD2 (5 bases). The CDR3 has 17 amino acids. Germline CDR1 is SGHTA and CDR2 is FQGNSA. V was pared by 4 bases and J by 1 base, with 17 bases between. CDR3 DNA sequence: TGTGCCAGCAGCTCCACCACTGCCTCGGGGGCCAAAAACATTCAGTACTTC. As protein: CASSSTTASGAKNIQYF.